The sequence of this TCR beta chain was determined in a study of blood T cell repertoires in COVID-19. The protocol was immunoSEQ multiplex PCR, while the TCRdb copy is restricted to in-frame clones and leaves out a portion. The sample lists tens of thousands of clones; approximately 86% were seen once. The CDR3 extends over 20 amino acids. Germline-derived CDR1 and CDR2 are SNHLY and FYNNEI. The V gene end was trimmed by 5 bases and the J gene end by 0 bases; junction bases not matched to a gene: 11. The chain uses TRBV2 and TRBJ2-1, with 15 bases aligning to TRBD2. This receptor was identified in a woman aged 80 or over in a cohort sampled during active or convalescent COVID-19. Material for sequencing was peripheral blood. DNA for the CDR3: TGTGCCAGCAGTTTCTCACCGGGACTAGCGGGAGGACTCTCCTACAATGAGCAGTTCTTC. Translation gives CASSFSPGLAGGLSYNEQFF. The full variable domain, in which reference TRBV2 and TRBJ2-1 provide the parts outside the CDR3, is EPEVTQTPSHQVTQMGQEVILRCVPISNHLYFYWYRQILGQKVEFLVSFYNNEISEKSEIFDDQFSVERPDGSNFTLKIRSTKLEDSAMYFCASSFSPGLAGGLSYNEQFFGPGTRLTVL.